Following are 17 T cell receptor beta chains from one sample sequenced in a study of T-cell memory formation after mild COVID-19. One entry per CDR3 protein, called by TCRdb with MiXCR from the 5' RACE reads. This sample has a few hundred thousand distinct CDR3 sequences, with about 15% found just once. The sample taken for sequencing was PBMCs or a T cell subset sorted from them (not recorded which). The source is a man younger than 35 who had mild COVID-19 (a few samples of this study predate the infection). Cell type and time point are not known.

The chain combines TRBV27 with TRBJ1-2; unclear D gene. Germline V gene data show CDR1 as MNHEY and CDR2 as SMNVEV (reference sequence). V lost 6 bases, J lost 1 base, and 15 bases lay in between. The CDR3 length is 15 residues. CDR3 sequence: CASSQAARHNYGYTF. CDR3 DNA sequence: TGTGCCAGCAGCCAGGCTGCTAGACATAACTATGGCTACACCTTC.

This clonotype came up a few times. The chain recombines TRBV6-6 with TRBJ1-2, with D hard to call. Germline V CDR1 and CDR2: MNHNY, SVGAGI (reference sequence). There are 13 residues in the CDR3. Trimming removed 2 bases from V and 4 bases from J, with 8 bases in between. CDR3 amino acids: CASSYNPAYGYTF. The CDR3 bases are TGTGCCAGCAGTTACAATCCGGCCTATGGCTACACCTTC.

The chain uses TRBV29-1 and TRBJ1-2; 9 nucleotides agree with TRBD1. CDR3 size: 13 residues. The junction had 4 bases not matched to a gene; V was cut back by 4 bases and J by 4 bases. CDR1 and CDR2 from the germline V gene are SQVTM and ANQGSEA. CDR3 amino acids: CSVGGQGTYGYTF. The DNA for the CDR3 is TGCAGCGTTGGGGGACAGGGCACCTATGGCTACACCTTC.

Only a few counts were recorded for this clonotype. The CDR3 spells CASSPSPNTEAFF. CDR3 DNA: TGTGCCAGCTCACCAAGCCCTAACACTGAAGCTTTCTTT. This chain connects TRBV18 to TRBJ1-1, with no clear D. CDR1 and CDR2 from the germline V gene are KGHSH and LQKENI. The length of the CDR3 is 13 residues. V lost 2 bases and J 2 bases, leaving 6 bases between the germline ends.

This clonotype has a handful of counts. The chain combines TRBV5-1 with TRBJ1-5, with D uncertain. Per the germline V gene, CDR1 is SGHRS and CDR2 is YFSETQ. Trimming took 1 base from V and 6 from J, leaving 8 bases between them. The CDR3 spans 13 residues. CDR3 residues: CASSLLPGQPQHF. In DNA form, the CDR3 reads TGCGCCAGCAGCTTGTTACCCGGTCAGCCCCAGCATTTT.

The rearrangement uses TRBV2 and TRBJ2-3, with 10 bases aligning to TRBD1. The ends lost 9 bases at V and 5 bases at J; junction bases unmatched: 8. Germline CDR1 is SNHLY and CDR2 is FYNNEI. This CDR3 has 14 residues. DNA for the CDR3: TGTGCCAGTTCCAAGGACAGGGGGAAAGATACGCAGTATTTT. Protein: CASSKDRGKDTQYF. Full variable domain (rest looked up from reference TRBV2 and TRBJ2-3): EPEVTQTPSHQVTQMGQEVILRCVPISNHLYFYWYRQILGQKVEFLVSFYNNEISEKSEIFDDQFSVERPDGSNFTLKIRSTKLEDSAMYFCASSKDRGKDTQYFGPGTRLTVL.

This chain connects TRBV5-1 to TRBJ1-1; tentative D call: TRBD1 (6 bases). V was shortened by 4 bases and J by 2 bases, with 15 bases between the two germline ends. The CDR3 extends over 15 amino acids. CDR1 is SGHRS, CDR2 YFSETQ, per germline. CDR3 sequence (DNA): TGCGCCAGCAGCGGGGGCTGGACAGCAAACACTGAAGCTTTCTTT. Protein sequence: CASSGGWTANTEAFF. The variable domain in full, with the rest retrieved from reference TRBV5-1 and TRBJ1-1, is KAGVTQTPRYLIKTRGQQVTLSCSPISGHRSVSWYQQTPGQGLQFLFEYFSETQRNKGNFPGRFSGRQFSNSRSEMNVSTLELGDSALYLCASSGGWTANTEAFFGQGTRLTVV.

This clonotype was observed a handful of times. The chain carries TRBV6-1 and TRBJ1-1; TRBD1 is a possible D gene (5 bases). Germline CDR1 is MNHNS and CDR2 is SASEGT. CDR3 length: 14 residues. The ends were cut back, 4 bases at V and 6 bases at J, with 15 bases in the middle. The CDR3 DNA sequence: TGTGCCAGCAGTGCTCTGAGGGGAATTGCTGAAGCTTTCTTT. This gives the protein CASSALRGIAEAFF.

This clonotype was recorded a few times. This rearrangement joins TRBV5-6 to TRBJ2-5; 11 bases match TRBD1. V trimming: 2 bases; J trimming: 4 bases; junction bases outside the gene matches: 4. Germline CDR1 is SGHDT and CDR2 is YYEEEE. The CDR3 has 15 amino acids. The CDR3 DNA reads TGTGCCAGCAGCTTCCCCGGGACAGGGGGAGAGACCCAGTACTTC. This gives the protein CASSFPGTGGETQYF.

This clonotype was recorded many times. This chain joins TRBV3-1 and TRBJ2-4; D is perhaps TRBD1 or TRBD2 (5 bases each). Per germline, CDR1 LGHDT and CDR2 YNNKEL (reference sequence). V was trimmed by 2 bases and J by 5 bases, leaving 10 bases between them. There are 14 residues in the CDR3. The CDR3 region is CASSQRDGENIQYF. CDR3 nucleotides: TGTGCCAGCAGCCAACGGGACGGAGAAAACATTCAGTACTTC.

J is TRBJ1-6 and V is TRBV2, with a weak D call TRBD1 (5 bases). This CDR3 has 17 amino acids. V was clipped by 8 bases and J by 9 bases, with 26 bases between them. Germline V lookup: CDR1 SNHLY, CDR2 FYNNEI. The CDR3 sequence: CASLEEMGVYDGSPLHF. The CDR3 nucleotides read TGTGCCAGCCTTGAAGAAATGGGGGTGTATGATGGTTCACCCCTCCACTTT.

In this sample, this clonotype turned up a few times. This chain connects TRBV7-2 to TRBJ1-1; weak D call: TRBD1 (5 bases). The germline V gene encodes CDR1 SGHTA and CDR2 FQGNSA. V lost 5 bases to trimming and J lost 0 bases, with 10 bases between them. The CDR3 sequence is 14 residues long. CDR3 in amino acids: CASSQGRMNTEAFF. In DNA, the CDR3 is TGTGCCAGCAGCCAGGGACGAATGAACACTGAAGCTTTCTTT. The full variable domain, completed using reference TRBV7-2 and TRBJ1-1, is GAGVSQSPSNKVTEKGKDVELRCDPISGHTALYWYRQSLGQGLEFLIYFQGNSAPDKSGLPSDRFSAERTGGSVSTLTIQRTQQEDSAVYLCASSQGRMNTEAFFGQGTRLTVV.

In this sample, this clonotype turned up a few times. The J gene is TRBJ2-3, the V gene TRBV7-2, with 10 nucleotides matching TRBD2. With 10 bases clipped from V and 1 base from J, the junction kept 11 bases outside the gene matches. The CDR3 is 16 amino acids. The V gene's germline CDR1 is SGHTA and CDR2 FQGNSA. The CDR3 sequence is CATRGLAGARTDTQYF. CDR3 sequence (DNA): TGTGCCACCCGCGGGCTAGCGGGGGCCCGCACAGATACGCAGTATTTT.

This clonotype was detected only a few times. This chain joins TRBV19 and TRBJ1-5; the D is unclear. V was cut by 3 bases and J by 2 bases, with 8 bases left in between. CDR3 length: 14 residues. Germline CDR1 is LNHDA and CDR2 is SQIVND (reference sequence). The CDR3 here is CASSILGGNQPQHF. As DNA, the CDR3 is TGTGCCAGTAGTATCCTCGGGGGCAATCAGCCCCAGCATTTT.

The chain couples TRBV12-3 or TRBV12-4 to TRBJ2-1; weak D call: TRBD2 (6 bases). V was clipped by 1 base and J by 8 bases, with 15 bases between them. CDR3 length: 15 residues. CDR3 sequence (DNA): TGTGCCAGCAGTTTAGGTCGAGCGGGTGTGGATGAGCAGTTCTTC. It encodes CASSLGRAGVDEQFF.

The V gene is TRBV7-8, the J gene TRBJ1-1; D possibly corresponds to TRBD1 (5 bases). The CDR3 is 15 amino acids. Germline CDR1 and CDR2: SGHVS and FQNEAQ. Trimming took 1 base from V and 6 from J, leaving 15 bases between them. CDR3 in DNA: TGTGCCAGCAGCTTAGGGAGGCGATTGGGGGCTGAAGCTTTCTTT. This encodes CASSLGRRLGAEAFF.

This clonotype was found a few times. This chain uses TRBV6-2 or TRBV6-3 with TRBJ2-3; D gene ambiguous. Trimming stripped 5 bases from V and 0 bases from J, with 12 bases between. CDR3 length equals 15 residues. Looked up from germline, CDR1 is MNHEY and CDR2 is SVGEGT. This chain's CDR3 is CASSERQSSTDTQYF. The CDR3 DNA reads as TGTGCCAGCAGTGAAAGGCAAAGTAGCACAGATACGCAGTATTTT.